A single sample gave rise to the 18 T cell receptor beta chains below, sequenced in a study of graft-versus-host responses after intestinal transplantation. The data were produced by immunoSEQ multiplex PCR, yet TCRdb's version contains in-frame clones alone and is incomplete. The sample has 98,000 or so clones; over 75% are singletons. These receptors' targets are unknown. Specimen: unstimulated CD4+ T cells sorted from spleen or lymph node cells, collected before intestinal transplant. Receptor source: a human donor who received an intestinal transplant.

This clone was picked up a small number of times. The chain recombines TRBV19 with TRBJ2-3; 9 bases are a match to TRBD2. Per germline, CDR1 LNHDA and CDR2 SQIVND (reference sequence). Trimming at V came to 8 bases and at J to 4 bases, leaving 13 bases not matched to a gene. This CDR3 is built from 16 residues. In nucleotides, the CDR3 is TGTGCCAGTTCCCATCTTTATAGCGGGGGATCAGATACGCAGTATTTT. Protein sequence: CASSHLYSGGSDTQYF.

The chain combines TRBV11-2 with TRBJ2-3; 11 bases line up with TRBD2. Germline loops: CDR1 SGHAT, CDR2 FQNNGV. V lost 0 bases, J lost 1 base, and 6 bases stayed unmatched. CDR3 size: 18 residues. The CDR3 loop is CASSLDPIAGGRTDTQYF. The CDR3 nucleotides read TGTGCCAGCAGCTTAGACCCCATAGCGGGGGGGCGCACAGATACGCAGTATTTT.

The genes are TRBV5-1 and TRBJ2-3; 7 bases align to TRBD1. The CDR3 is 18 amino acids. Trimming cost V 6 bases and J 1 base; bases outside gene matches: 17. Looked up from germline, CDR1 is SGHRS and CDR2 is YFSETQ. Here the CDR3 reads CASTLLGQGVEGTDTQYF. CDR3 bases: TGCGCCAGCACATTGTTGGGGCAGGGGGTAGAAGGCACAGATACGCAGTATTTT.

The chain uses TRBV13 and TRBJ2-1, with 7 nucleotides matching TRBD2. V gave up 1 base and J gave up 7 bases; unmatched junction bases: 22. The CDR3 has 20 residues. CDR1 is PRHDT and CDR2 is FYEKMQ in the germline V gene (reference sequence). The CDR3: CASSLVRGTTLHSISNEQFF. In DNA, the CDR3 is TGTGCCAGCAGCTTAGTGCGGGGGACGACACTACACTCAATTTCAAATGAGCAGTTCTTC.

The chain couples TRBV6-1 to TRBJ1-3, with TRBD1 matching 8 bases. Per germline, CDR1 MNHNS and CDR2 SASEGT. This CDR3 contains 13 residues. Trimming at V came to 5 bases and at J to 6 bases, leaving 3 bases not matched to a gene. The CDR3 DNA reads TGTGCCAGCAGTCCGGACAGGGCAAACACCATATATTTT. This gives the protein CASSPDRANTIYF.

This clone was counted between two and nine times. This chain uses TRBV7-9 with TRBJ1-1; D may be TRBD1 (5 bases). The CDR3 length is 12 residues. Germline CDR1 SEHNR, CDR2 FQNEAQ (reference sequence). The V end was cut by 2 bases, the J end by 7 bases, with 8 bases between. CDR3 loop: CASSLKGLEAFF. The CDR3 DNA sequence: TGTGCCAGCAGCTTAAAGGGGCTTGAAGCTTTCTTT.

The chain has TRBV30 and TRBJ2-3; 9 bases line up with TRBD2. V was pared by 4 bases and J by 5 bases, with 4 bases of the junction left unmatched. Germline-derived CDR1 and CDR2 are GTSNPN and SVGIG (reference sequence). CDR3 length: 13 residues. CDR3 sequence reads: CAWKDSGRDTQYF. The CDR3 region has the DNA TGTGCCTGGAAAGATAGCGGGAGAGATACGCAGTATTTT.

The chain couples TRBV25-1 to TRBJ2-7; 10 nucleotides agree with TRBD2. The CDR3 has 14 residues. CDR1 and CDR2 (germline): MGHDK, SYGVNS. V shed 5 bases, J shed 1 base, and the junction held 2 bases outside the gene matches. This CDR3 reads CASSWTSGSYEQYF. The CDR3 DNA sequence: TGTGCCAGCAGTTGGACTAGCGGTTCCTACGAGCAGTACTTC.

The chain employs TRBV11-2 and TRBJ2-4, with 9 bases fitting TRBD2. J gave up 7 bases and V 5 bases, and 3 bases lay outside the gene matches. This CDR3 contains 13 residues. The germline CDR1 and CDR2 sequences are SGHAT and FQNNGV. CDR3 DNA sequence: TGTGCCAGCAGCCGCGGGGGGGTTAACATTCAGTACTTC. Translation: CASSRGGVNIQYF.

V and J are TRBV11-1 and TRBJ1-4; D might be TRBD1 (5 bases). V lost 5 bases to trimming and J lost 2 bases, with 12 bases between them. CDR1 and CDR2 from the germline V gene are SGHAT and FQDESV (reference sequence). The CDR3 is 15 amino acids. CDR3 nucleotide sequence: TGTGCCAGCAGCCCCGAAGGGGCGACTAATGAAAAACTGTTTTTT. It encodes CASSPEGATNEKLFF.

The rearrangement uses TRBV9 and TRBJ2-5; 15 positions agree with TRBD2. Trimming at V came to 3 bases and at J to 5 bases, leaving 8 bases not matched to a gene. This CDR3 has 17 amino acids. Germline CDR1 and CDR2: SGDLS and YYNGEE. CDR3 DNA: TGTGCCAGCAGCGCCAGGACTAGCGGGAGGGCGAGGGAGACCCAGTACTTC. Its protein is CASSARTSGRARETQYF.

There are a few counts of this clone. The chain links TRBV20-1 to TRBJ1-2; D is uncertain. V dropped 2 bases and J dropped 4 bases, with 5 bases sitting between them. The CDR3 runs to 11 residues. The germline CDR1 and CDR2 sequences are DFQATT and SNEGSKA (reference sequence). CDR3 region: CSARSSYGYTF. The CDR3 region has the DNA TGCAGTGCTAGAAGCAGCTATGGCTACACCTTC.

This chain joins TRBV28 and TRBJ1-3; a weak D match, TRBD1 (6 bases). Trimming took off 5 bases at V and 0 bases at J, with 14 bases between the two ends. The germline CDR1 and CDR2 sequences are MDHEN and SYDVKM. The CDR3 totals 16 residues. In DNA form, the CDR3 reads TGTGCCAGCAGTCTCCTCCCGACAGGCTCTGGAAACACCATATATTTT. This gives the protein CASSLLPTGSGNTIYF. The variable domain in full, completed from reference TRBV28 and TRBJ1-3, reads DVKVTQSSRYLVKRTGEKVFLECVQDMDHENMFWYRQDPGLGLRLIYFSYDVKMKEKGDIPEGYSVSREKKERFSLILESASTNQTSMYLCASSLLPTGSGNTIYFGEGSWLTVV.

The rearrangement joins TRBV5-1 to TRBJ1-1; D may be TRBD1 (6 bases). V shed 7 bases and J shed 1 base, with 17 bases lying between them. The CDR3 sequence is 15 residues long. The germline V gene has CDR1 SGHRS and CDR2 YFSETQ. DNA of the CDR3: TGCGCCAGCCTGTCGGGGGGCGTGGGGAACACTGAAGCTTTCTTT. Its protein product is CASLSGGVGNTEAFF.

The rearrangement uses TRBV5-1 and TRBJ2-7, with 7 bases matching TRBD1. The V gene's germline CDR1 is SGHRS and CDR2 YFSETQ. CDR3 length: 16 amino acids. Trimming cost V 0 bases and J 6 bases; bases outside gene matches: 12. The DNA of the CDR3 is TGCGCCAGCAGCTTGGCGTTAAGGGGACAGCGAACCGAGCAGTACTTC. It codes for CASSLALRGQRTEQYF.

This chain joins TRBV5-1 and TRBJ2-7; D possibly corresponds to TRBD1 (6 bases). Trimming shortened V by 0 bases and J by 5 bases, and 12 bases separated the two germline ends. The CDR3 is 14 amino acids. Germline assignment: CDR1 SGHRS and CDR2 YFSETQ. The CDR3 is CASSLGQVWDEQYF. For the CDR3, the DNA is TGCGCCAGCAGCTTGGGACAGGTCTGGGACGAGCAGTACTTC.

The V and J genes are TRBV7-6 and TRBJ2-1; 7 bases are a match to TRBD2. CDR1 SGHVS and CDR2 FNYEAQ come from the germline V gene. CDR3 size: 14 residues. V gave up 1 base and J gave up 6 bases; unmatched junction bases: 3. CDR3 sequence reads: CASSLEPSGNEQFF. The CDR3, as DNA: TGTGCCAGCAGCTTAGAGCCTAGCGGCAATGAGCAGTTCTTC.

This clone occurred a few times. V is TRBV10-3 and J is TRBJ2-7, with 10 bases aligning to TRBD1. V lost 11 bases to trimming and J lost 0 bases; unmatched junction nucleotides: 10. CDR1 and CDR2 from the germline V gene are ENHRY and SYGVKD. The CDR3 has 15 amino acids. The CDR3 sequence is CAVSRTGGNSYEQYF. Written as DNA, the CDR3 is TGTGCCGTCTCTAGGACAGGGGGTAACTCCTACGAGCAGTACTTC.